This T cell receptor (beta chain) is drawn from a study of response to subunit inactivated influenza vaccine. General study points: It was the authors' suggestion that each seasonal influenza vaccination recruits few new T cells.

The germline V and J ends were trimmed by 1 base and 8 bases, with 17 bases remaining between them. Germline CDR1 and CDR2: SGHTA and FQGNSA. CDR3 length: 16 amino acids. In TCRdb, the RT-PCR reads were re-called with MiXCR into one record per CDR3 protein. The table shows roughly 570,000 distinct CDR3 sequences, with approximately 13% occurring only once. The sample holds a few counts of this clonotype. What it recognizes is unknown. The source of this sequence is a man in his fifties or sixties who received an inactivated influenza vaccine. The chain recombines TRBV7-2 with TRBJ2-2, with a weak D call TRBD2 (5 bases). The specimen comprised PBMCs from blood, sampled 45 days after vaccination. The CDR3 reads CASSLELVGIGGELFF. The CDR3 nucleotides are TGTGCCAGCAGCTTAGAACTAGTGGGAATTGGGGGGGAGCTGTTTTTT.